This T cell receptor beta chain was documented in a study of blood T cell repertoires in COVID-19. As for the study in general: Acute and convalescent COVID-19 samples came from the United States, Italy and Spain. T cells, B-cell-depleted T cells, or PBMCs supplied cDNA or gDNA.

Per the authors' pipeline: Estimation of nucleated cell counts relied on the amplification of reference gene primers. Here immunoSEQ multiplex PCR was the method, and the copy in TCRdb shows in-frame clones only, minus some. V and J calls and clone size are given by that table; D and trimming were obtained from the DNA. The profile covers 40,000 or so clones, with 89% appearing a single time and roughly 0.39% taken by the ten largest. This clonotype was sampled from a human donor in a cohort sampled during active COVID-19. Sequencing input: peripheral blood.

The CDR3 DNA sequence: TGTGCCAGTAGTATAGGTCGGTCCAGGCCGGACACTGAAGCTTTCTTT. Translated, it gives CASSIGRSRPDTEAFF. This chain joins TRBV19 and TRBJ1-1; unclear D gene. The CDR3 length is 16 residues. The germline CDR1 and CDR2 sequences are LNHDA and SQIVND (reference sequence). Between the trimmed V and J ends, which lost 1 base and 3 bases, there was a span of 15 bases.